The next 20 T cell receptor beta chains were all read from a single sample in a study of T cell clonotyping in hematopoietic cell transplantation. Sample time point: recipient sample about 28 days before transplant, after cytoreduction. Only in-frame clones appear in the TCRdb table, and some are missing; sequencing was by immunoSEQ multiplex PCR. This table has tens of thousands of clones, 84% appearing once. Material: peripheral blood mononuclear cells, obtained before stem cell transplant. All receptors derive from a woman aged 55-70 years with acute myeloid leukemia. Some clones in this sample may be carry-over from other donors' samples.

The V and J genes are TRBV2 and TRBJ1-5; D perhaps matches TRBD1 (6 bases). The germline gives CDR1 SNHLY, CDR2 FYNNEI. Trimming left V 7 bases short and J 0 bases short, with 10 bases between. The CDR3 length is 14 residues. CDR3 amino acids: CASTSQGSNQPQHF. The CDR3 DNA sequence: TGTGCCAGCACTTCACAGGGTAGCAATCAGCCCCAGCATTTT.

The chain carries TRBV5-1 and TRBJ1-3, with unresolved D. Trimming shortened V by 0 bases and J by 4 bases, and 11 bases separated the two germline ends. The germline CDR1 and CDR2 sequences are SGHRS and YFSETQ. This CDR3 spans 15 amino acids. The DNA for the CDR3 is TGCGCCAGCAGCTTGGAGGGTAGGGAAGGAAACACCATATATTTT. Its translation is CASSLEGREGNTIYF.

CDR3 loop: CASSSGRGEQFF. CDR3 DNA: TGTGCCAGCAGCTCCGGCAGAGGTGAGCAGTTCTTC. The J gene is TRBJ2-1, the V gene TRBV11-2, with D hard to call. The CDR3 is 12 amino acids. Germline CDR1 reads SGHAT; CDR2 reads FQNNGV. V was shortened by 4 bases and J by 9 bases, with 10 bases between the two germline ends.

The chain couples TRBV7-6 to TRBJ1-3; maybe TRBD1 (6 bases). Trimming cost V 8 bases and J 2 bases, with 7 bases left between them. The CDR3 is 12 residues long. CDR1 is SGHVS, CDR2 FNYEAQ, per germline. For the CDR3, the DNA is TGTGCCAGCGGGGGGCCTGGAAACACCATATATTTT. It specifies CASGGPGNTIYF.

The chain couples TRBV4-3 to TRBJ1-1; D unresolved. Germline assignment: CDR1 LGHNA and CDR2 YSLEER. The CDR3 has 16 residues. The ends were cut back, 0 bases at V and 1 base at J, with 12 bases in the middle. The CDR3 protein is CASSQDFVQTNTEAFF. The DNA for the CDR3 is TGCGCCAGCAGCCAAGATTTCGTACAAACGAACACTGAAGCTTTCTTT.

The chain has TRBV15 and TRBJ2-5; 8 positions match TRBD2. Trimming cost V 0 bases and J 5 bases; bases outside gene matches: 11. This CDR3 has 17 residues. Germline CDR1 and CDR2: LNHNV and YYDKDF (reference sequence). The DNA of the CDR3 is TGTGCCACCAGCAGAGATCCCCCGGGACTAGAGGTGGAGACCCAGTACTTC. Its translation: CATSRDPPGLEVETQYF. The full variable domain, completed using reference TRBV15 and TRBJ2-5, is DAMVIQNPRYQVTQFGKPVTLSCSQTLNHNVMYWYQQKSSQAPKLLFHYYDKDFNNEADTPDNFQSRRPNTSFCFLDIRSPGLGDTAMYLCATSRDPPGLEVETQYFGPGTRLLVL.

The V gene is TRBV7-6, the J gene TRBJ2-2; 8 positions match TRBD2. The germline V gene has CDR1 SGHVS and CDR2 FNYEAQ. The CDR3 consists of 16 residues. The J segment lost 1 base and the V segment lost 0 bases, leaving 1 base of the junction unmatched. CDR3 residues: CASSLALAGNTGELFF. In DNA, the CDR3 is TGTGCCAGCAGCTTAGCCCTAGCGGGGAACACCGGGGAGCTGTTTTTT.

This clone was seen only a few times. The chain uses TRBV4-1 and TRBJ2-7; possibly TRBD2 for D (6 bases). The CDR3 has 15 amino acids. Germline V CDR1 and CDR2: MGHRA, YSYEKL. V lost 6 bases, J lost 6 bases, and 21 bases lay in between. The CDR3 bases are TGCGCCAGCAGGCGGGGACTGATGCAAAAATCCGAGCAGTACTTC. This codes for CASRRGLMQKSEQYF.

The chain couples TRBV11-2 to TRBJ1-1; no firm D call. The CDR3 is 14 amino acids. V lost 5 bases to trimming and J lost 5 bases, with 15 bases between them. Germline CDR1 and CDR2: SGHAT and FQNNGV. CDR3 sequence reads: CASSLRAPVTEAFF. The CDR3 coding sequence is TGTGCCAGCAGCCTTAGGGCCCCAGTGACTGAAGCTTTCTTT.

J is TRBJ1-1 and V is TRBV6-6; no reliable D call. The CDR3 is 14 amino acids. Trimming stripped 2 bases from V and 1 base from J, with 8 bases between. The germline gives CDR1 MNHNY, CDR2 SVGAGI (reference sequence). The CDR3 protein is CASSYAAGNTEAFF. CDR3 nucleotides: TGTGCCAGCAGTTACGCCGCGGGGAACACTGAAGCTTTCTTT.

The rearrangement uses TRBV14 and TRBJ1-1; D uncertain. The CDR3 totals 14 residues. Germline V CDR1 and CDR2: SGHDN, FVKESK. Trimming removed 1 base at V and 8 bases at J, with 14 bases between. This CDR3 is CASSQVSARGEAFF. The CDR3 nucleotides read TGTGCCAGCAGCCAAGTTAGCGCCCGAGGGGAAGCTTTCTTT.

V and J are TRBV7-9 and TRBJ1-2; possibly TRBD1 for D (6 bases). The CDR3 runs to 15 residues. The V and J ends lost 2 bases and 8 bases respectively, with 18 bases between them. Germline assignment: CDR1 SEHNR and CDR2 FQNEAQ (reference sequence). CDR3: CASSLRERGAPGYTF. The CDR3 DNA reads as TGTGCCAGCAGCTTACGAGAGAGGGGGGCCCCCGGCTACACCTTC.

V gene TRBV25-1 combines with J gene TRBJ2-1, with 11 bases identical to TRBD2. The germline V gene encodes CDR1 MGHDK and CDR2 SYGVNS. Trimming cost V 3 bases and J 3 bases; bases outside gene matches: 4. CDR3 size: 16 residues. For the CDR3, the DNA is TGTGCCAGCAGTGAGCCCGGGACTAGCGGCTACAATGAGCAGTTCTTC. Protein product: CASSEPGTSGYNEQFF. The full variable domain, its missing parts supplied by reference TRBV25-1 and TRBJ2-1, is EADIYQTPRYLVIGTGKKITLECSQTMGHDKMYWYQQDPGMELHLIHYSYGVNSTEKGDLSSESTVSRIRTEHFPLTLESARPSHTSQYLCASSEPGTSGYNEQFFGPGTRLTVL.

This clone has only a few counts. The CDR3 loop reads CASRNWTGNYGYTF. The CDR3 bases are TGTGCCAGCCGAAATTGGACAGGGAACTATGGCTACACCTTC. J is TRBJ1-2 and V is TRBV11-2; 8 nucleotides align to TRBD1. The germline V gene encodes CDR1 SGHAT and CDR2 FQNNGV. CDR3 length: 14 residues. The V and J ends lost 8 bases and 2 bases, in that order; junction bases with no gene match: 7.

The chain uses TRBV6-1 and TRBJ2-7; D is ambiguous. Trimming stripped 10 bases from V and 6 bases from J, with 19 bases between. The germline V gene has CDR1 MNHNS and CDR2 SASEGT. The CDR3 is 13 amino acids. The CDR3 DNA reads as TGTGCCACCAAACTCTTCGGAGCGACCGAGCAGTACTTC. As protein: CATKLFGATEQYF.

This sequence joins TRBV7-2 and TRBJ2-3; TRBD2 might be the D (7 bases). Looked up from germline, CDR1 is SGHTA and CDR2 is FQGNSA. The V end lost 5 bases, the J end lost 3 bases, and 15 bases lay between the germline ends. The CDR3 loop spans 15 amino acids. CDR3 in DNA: TGTGCCAGCAGCAAAATCCGGGGGGCAACAGATACGCAGTATTTT. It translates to CASSKIRGATDTQYF.

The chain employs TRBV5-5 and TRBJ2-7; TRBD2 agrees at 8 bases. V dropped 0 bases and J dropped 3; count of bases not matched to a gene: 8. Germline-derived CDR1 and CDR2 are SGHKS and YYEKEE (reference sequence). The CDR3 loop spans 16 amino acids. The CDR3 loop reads CASSLAGGEVIYEQYF. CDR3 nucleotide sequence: TGTGCCAGCAGCTTGGCCGGGGGGGAGGTCATCTACGAGCAGTACTTC.

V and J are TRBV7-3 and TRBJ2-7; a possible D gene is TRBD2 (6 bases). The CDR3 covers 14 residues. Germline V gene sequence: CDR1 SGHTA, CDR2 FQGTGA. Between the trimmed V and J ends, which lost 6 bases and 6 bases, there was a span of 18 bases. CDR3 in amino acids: CASSPTSGAGEQYF. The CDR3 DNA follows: TGTGCCAGCAGTCCTACCTCGGGAGCGGGCGAGCAGTACTTC. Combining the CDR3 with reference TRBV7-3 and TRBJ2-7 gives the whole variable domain GAGVSQTPSNKVTEKGKYVELRCDPISGHTALYWYRQSLGQGPEFLIYFQGTGAADDSGLPNDRFFAVRPEGSVSTLKIQRTERGDSAVYLCASSPTSGAGEQYFGPGTRLTVT.

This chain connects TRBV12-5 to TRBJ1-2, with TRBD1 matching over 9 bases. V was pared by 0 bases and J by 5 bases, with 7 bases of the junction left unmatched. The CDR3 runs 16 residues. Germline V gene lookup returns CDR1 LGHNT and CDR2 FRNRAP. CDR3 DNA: TGTGCTAGTGGTTTGGTAATCTCGGGACAGGGTTATGGCTACACCTTC. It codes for CASGLVISGQGYGYTF.

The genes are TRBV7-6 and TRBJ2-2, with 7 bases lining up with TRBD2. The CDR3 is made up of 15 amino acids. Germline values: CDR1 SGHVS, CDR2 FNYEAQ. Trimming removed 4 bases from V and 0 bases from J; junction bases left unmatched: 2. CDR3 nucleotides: TGTGCCAGCAGCTACGCGGGGGCGAACACCGGGGAGCTGTTTTTT. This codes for CASSYAGANTGELFF.